Shown below are 26 T cell receptor beta chains from a single sample sequenced in a study of beta chain features in type 1 diabetes. All of the isolated RNA was reverse transcribed, so expressed TCRB transcripts were sequenced. Here immunoSEQ multiplex PCR was the method, and the copy in TCRdb shows in-frame clones only, minus some. The sample holds over 700,000 clones; 15% to 20% are singletons and the top ten take 0.02% to 0.025%. Material: naive CD4+ T cells from blood. The receptors were sampled from a young woman in good health.

V gene TRBV7-6 combines with J gene TRBJ2-1; TRBD1 is a possible D gene (5 bases). The CDR3 is 15 residues long. Trimming pared 5 bases from V and 6 bases from J, leaving 17 bases between. Per germline, CDR1 SGHVS and CDR2 FNYEAQ. The CDR3 DNA sequence: TGTGCCAGCAGCCAACACCAGGGTTCTCGCAATGAGCAGTTCTTC. This codes for CASSQHQGSRNEQFF. Full variable domain (missing parts from reference TRBV7-6 and TRBJ2-1): GAGVSQSPRYKVTKRGQDVALRCDPISGHVSLYWYRQALGQGPEFLTYFNYEAQQDKSGLPNDRFSAERPEGSISTLTIQRTEQRDSAMYRCASSQHQGSRNEQFFGPGTRLTVL.

This chain uses TRBV4-3 with TRBJ2-1; TRBD2 aligns across 7 bases. This CDR3 spans 15 amino acids. The germline V gene has CDR1 LGHNA and CDR2 YSLEER. V was clipped by 3 bases and J by 12 bases; unmatched bases: 14. CDR3 DNA sequence: TGCGCCAGCAGCCAGGCCGGGACTACCCGAAGCGGGCAGTTCTTC. Encoded protein: CASSQAGTTRSGQFF.

This clone was seen more than once but under ten times. Other nucleotide sequences from this sample produce the same CDR3. The chain is built from TRBV7-2 and TRBJ1-1, with unresolved D. V was cut by 5 bases and J by 0 bases, with 7 bases left in between. Germline V gene sequence: CDR1 SGHTA, CDR2 FQGNSA. The CDR3 length is 13 residues. Here the CDR3 DNA reads TGTGCCAGCAGCCCCCACCTGAACACTGAAGCTTTCTTT. Residues: CASSPHLNTEAFF.

This clone has just a few counts. This chain links TRBV28 with TRBJ2-5; TRBD2 matches 8 bases. This CDR3 comprises 19 residues. J gave up 2 bases and V 1 base, and 15 bases lay outside the gene matches. Germline CDR1 and CDR2: MDHEN and SYDVKM. The CDR3 is CASSLLAGGAPSAQETQYF. The CDR3 nucleotides read TGTGCCAGCAGTTTATTGGCGGGAGGCGCCCCGAGCGCACAAGAGACCCAGTACTTC.

As concerns this clone: Other nucleotide sequences from this sample produce the same CDR3. This rearrangement joins TRBV9 to TRBJ2-2; perhaps D is TRBD1 or TRBD2 (5 bases each). Trimming took 0 bases from V and 2 from J, leaving 8 bases between them. Germline V lookup: CDR1 SGDLS, CDR2 YYNGEE. This CDR3 spans 15 amino acids. As DNA, the CDR3 is TGTGCCAGCAGCGTAGAGGGACGCAACACCGGGGAGCTGTTTTTT. This gives the protein CASSVEGRNTGELFF.

This clone has more than one count but fewer than ten. V usage is TRBV7-2 and J usage is TRBJ2-7; no reliable D call. Trimming left V 5 bases short and J 6 bases short, with 14 bases between. The CDR3 is 13 residues long. CDR1 and CDR2 from the germline V gene are SGHTA and FQGNSA. The CDR3 region is CASSLASRAEQYF. The CDR3, as DNA: TGTGCCAGCAGCCTGGCGTCTAGAGCCGAGCAGTACTTC.

The J gene is TRBJ2-7, the V gene TRBV28; D possibly matches TRBD1 or TRBD2 (5 bases each). Germline loops: CDR1 MDHEN, CDR2 SYDVKM. The CDR3 loop spans 12 amino acids. The V end lost 7 bases, the J end lost 2 bases, and 9 bases lay between the germline ends. CDR3 protein: CASTGTAYEQYF. The CDR3, as DNA: TGTGCCAGCACGGGGACCGCCTACGAGCAGTACTTC.

This clone has more than one count but fewer than ten. V is TRBV7-2 and J is TRBJ2-3; perhaps TRBD2 as D (6 bases). This CDR3 is built from 16 residues. The germline gives CDR1 SGHTA, CDR2 FQGNSA. V was trimmed by 3 bases and J by 0 bases, leaving 13 bases between them. The CDR3 region has the DNA TGTGCCAGCAGCTTGGTGGCGGGACCAAGCACAGATACGCAGTATTTT. This encodes CASSLVAGPSTDTQYF.

This clone came up a few times. The chain recombines TRBV5-1 with TRBJ2-7; 9 bases are shared with TRBD1. The germline V gene encodes CDR1 SGHRS and CDR2 YFSETQ. The CDR3 covers 15 residues. V was pared by 4 bases and J by 2 bases, with 7 bases of the junction left unmatched. DNA for the CDR3: TGCGCCAGCAGCGAGACAGGGGGAAAACCCTACGAGCAGTACTTC. Its translation is CASSETGGKPYEQYF.

This clone was counted a few times. The rearrangement joins TRBV7-9 to TRBJ1-5; TRBD1 aligns across 11 bases. Germline assignment: CDR1 SEHNR and CDR2 FQNEAQ (reference sequence). The junction had 10 bases not matched to a gene; V was cut back by 5 bases and J by 7 bases. The CDR3 spans 16 residues. The CDR3 loop is CASSADRGRREQPQHF. The CDR3 bases are TGTGCCAGCAGCGCGGACAGGGGGCGACGAGAGCAGCCCCAGCATTTT.

This clone has more than one count but fewer than ten. The V call is TRBV14, the J call TRBJ2-5; D is unclear. The DNA end favors TRBJ2-7, so the J call may be wrong. CDR1 SGHDN and CDR2 FVKESK come from the germline V gene. This CDR3 contains 14 residues. Written as DNA, the CDR3 is TGTGCCAGCAGCCAACTGGGCCCCCGCTACGAGCAGTACTTC. Its protein is CASSQLGPRYEQYF.

On this clone itself: The same CDR3 arises from other DNA sequences in this sample as well. The chain carries TRBV5-1 and TRBJ2-2; D gene ambiguous. The CDR3 is 16 amino acids. Germline V CDR1 and CDR2: SGHRS, YFSETQ. Trimming left V 0 bases short and J 0 bases short, with 9 bases between. The chain's CDR3 is CASSLEGSANTGELFF. The CDR3 nucleotides are TGCGCCAGCAGCTTGGAAGGGTCAGCGAACACCGGGGAGCTGTTTTTT.

The rearrangement uses TRBV10-3 and TRBJ2-2; 7 bases are a match to TRBD1. Germline-derived CDR1 and CDR2 are ENHRY and SYGVKD. The V gene end was trimmed by 3 bases and the J gene end by 3 bases; junction bases not matched to a gene: 4. This CDR3 comprises 15 residues. The CDR3 DNA reads TGTGCCATCAGTGATAAGGGGGCGGACACCGGGGAGCTGTTTTTT. This gives the protein CAISDKGADTGELFF.

V usage is TRBV10-3 and J usage is TRBJ2-1; 7 bases line up with TRBD1. CDR3 length: 15 amino acids. Germline assignment: CDR1 ENHRY and CDR2 SYGVKD. After removal of 5 bases from V and 0 bases from J, the junction contained 4 bases not matched to a gene. The CDR3 DNA reads as TGTGCCATCAGTCCACAGGGGAGCTCCTACAATGAGCAGTTCTTC. Its protein product is CAISPQGSSYNEQFF.

This clone was seen only a few times. V usage is TRBV14 and J usage is TRBJ2-1, with 8 bases matching TRBD1. The V gene's germline CDR1 is SGHDN and CDR2 FVKESK. V shed 1 base, J shed 3 bases, and the junction held 5 bases outside the gene matches. This CDR3 has 16 amino acids. Here the CDR3 reads CASSQAWTGIYNEQFF. The CDR3 bases are TGTGCCAGCAGCCAAGCCTGGACAGGGATCTACAATGAGCAGTTCTTC.

The rearrangement uses TRBV7-2 and TRBJ2-3; TRBD1 might be the D (7 bases). The CDR3 consists of 18 residues. V was cut by 2 bases and J by 2 bases, with 20 bases left in between. From germline, CDR1 is SGHTA and CDR2 FQGNSA. The CDR3 coding sequence is TGTGCCAGCAGCTTAATAAGCAGGGGGACTGGTGCCACAGATACGCAGTATTTT. Translating gives CASSLISRGTGATDTQYF.

V and J are TRBV7-2 and TRBJ2-2; 12 nucleotides line up with TRBD1. Germline V CDR1 and CDR2: SGHTA, FQGNSA. V shed 3 bases, J shed 4 bases, and the junction held 3 bases outside the gene matches. This CDR3 is built from 16 residues. The CDR3, as DNA: TGTGCCAGCAGCTTGGGACAGGGGGCGACCACCGGGGAGCTGTTTTTT. Translation gives CASSLGQGATTGELFF.

This clone came up a few times. The chain recombines TRBV5-4 with TRBJ2-7; TRBD1 is a possible D gene (6 bases). The V end lost 5 bases, the J end lost 0 bases, and 12 bases lay between the germline ends. Germline lookup yields CDR1 SGHNT and CDR2 YYREEE (reference sequence). The CDR3 has 14 amino acids. This chain's CDR3 is CASRQDRSSYEQYF. CDR3 DNA sequence: TGTGCCAGCAGGCAAGACAGGAGCTCCTACGAGCAGTACTTC.

The rearrangement links TRBV4-3 to TRBJ2-1, with D hard to call. The CDR3 loop spans 13 amino acids. Trimming removed 3 bases from V and 1 base from J, with 4 bases in between. In germline, CDR1 is LGHNA, CDR2 YSLEER. The CDR3 spells CASSHGSYNEQFF. The CDR3 nucleotides read TGCGCCAGCAGCCACGGTTCCTACAATGAGCAGTTCTTC.

This clone was recorded a few times. The genes are TRBV4-1 and TRBJ2-1; no clear D. V dropped 4 bases and J dropped 9 bases, with 19 bases sitting between them. The CDR3 extends over 15 amino acids. CDR1 is MGHRA and CDR2 is YSYEKL in the germline V gene. The CDR3 DNA sequence: TGCGCCAGCAGCCCGCCCCCAAACCTTGACGGTGAGCAGTTCTTC. This sequence encodes CASSPPPNLDGEQFF.

This sequence joins TRBV28 and TRBJ1-5; a possible D gene is TRBD1 (5 bases). Between the trimmed V and J ends, which lost 6 bases and 11 bases, there was a span of 11 bases. Germline-derived CDR1 and CDR2 are MDHEN and SYDVKM. This CDR3 spans 11 amino acids. CDR3 protein: CASSLRGSQHF. Written as DNA, the CDR3 is TGTGCCAGCAGCCTTCGGGGGTCCCAGCATTTT.

This chain links TRBV29-1 with TRBJ2-7, with D maybe TRBD2 (5 bases). V was pared by 6 bases and J by 6 bases, with 12 bases between. In germline, CDR1 is SQVTM, CDR2 ANQGSEA. The CDR3 is made up of 11 amino acids. The CDR3 here is CSVRTRGEQYF. As DNA, the CDR3 is TGCAGCGTACGTACTAGAGGCGAGCAGTACTTC.

The genes are TRBV10-3 and TRBJ2-7; TRBD1 aligns across 7 bases. With 5 bases clipped from V and 5 bases from J, the junction kept 3 bases outside the gene matches. Germline V gives CDR1 ENHRY, CDR2 SYGVKD. The length of the CDR3 is 12 residues. The CDR3 DNA sequence: TGTGCCATCAGTTCAGACAGGGACGAGCAGTACTTC. Protein: CAISSDRDEQYF.

In its sample, this clone was seen a few times. The CDR3 spells CASSSTVRGDEQYF. CDR3 coding DNA: TGTGCCAGCAGCTCCACGGTCCGGGGGGACGAGCAGTACTTC. The chain combines TRBV5-8 with TRBJ2-7; 7 nucleotides align to TRBD2. The J segment lost 5 bases and the V segment lost 3 bases, leaving 8 bases of the junction unmatched. Germline V CDR1 and CDR2: SGHTS, YDEGEE. The CDR3 has 14 residues.

This clone was observed a few times. V gene TRBV5-4 combines with J gene TRBJ2-5, with 8 bases lining up with TRBD2. In germline, CDR1 is SGHNT, CDR2 YYREEE (reference sequence). The CDR3 has 15 residues. Unmatched junction bases numbered 8, after V lost 5 bases and J lost 2 bases. DNA of the CDR3: TGTGCCAGCAGTAGATTTAGCGGGGTACAAGAGACCCAGTACTTC. Its translation: CASSRFSGVQETQYF.

The rearrangement joins TRBV28 to TRBJ1-5; a possible D gene is TRBD1 (5 bases). The CDR3 is 15 amino acids. Looked up from germline, CDR1 is MDHEN and CDR2 is SYDVKM. V was cut by 6 bases and J by 5 bases, with 17 bases left in between. In nucleotides, the CDR3 is TGTGCCAGCAGCGAACCACCGGGACCCCATCAGCCCCAGCATTTT. The encoded protein is CASSEPPGPHQPQHF.